This TCR beta chain was captured in a study of T-cell memory formation after mild COVID-19. Study at large: There were largely donor-specific TCR clusters. The study's findings and limits: From day 15 to 85, contracting clones were balanced between CD4 and CD8, whereas later expanders leaned toward CD4+. Contracting clones localized mainly to CM and EM when CD4+ and mainly to EMRA when CD8+.

Of note for this clonotype: As yet, its antigen is unknown.

Trimming took 5 bases from V and 2 from J; bases not matched to a gene: 6. The CDR3 sequence is 16 residues long. TCRdb itself ran the 5' RACE reads through MiXCR, one entry per CDR3 protein. The data show almost 350,000 distinct CDR3 sequences, more than 20% seen once. Sequencing was done on a sample of PBMCs or a T cell subset sorted from them (not recorded which). The clonotype originates from a man between 18 and 35 years old who had mild COVID-19 (a few samples of this study predate the infection). Cell type and time point are not known. The gene calls are TRBV12-3 or TRBV12-4 and TRBJ2-1, with 10 bases identical to TRBD1. The CDR3 is CASSPNGQGAYNEQFF. The CDR3 nucleotides are TGTGCCAGCAGTCCAAACGGACAGGGGGCCTACAATGAGCAGTTCTTC.